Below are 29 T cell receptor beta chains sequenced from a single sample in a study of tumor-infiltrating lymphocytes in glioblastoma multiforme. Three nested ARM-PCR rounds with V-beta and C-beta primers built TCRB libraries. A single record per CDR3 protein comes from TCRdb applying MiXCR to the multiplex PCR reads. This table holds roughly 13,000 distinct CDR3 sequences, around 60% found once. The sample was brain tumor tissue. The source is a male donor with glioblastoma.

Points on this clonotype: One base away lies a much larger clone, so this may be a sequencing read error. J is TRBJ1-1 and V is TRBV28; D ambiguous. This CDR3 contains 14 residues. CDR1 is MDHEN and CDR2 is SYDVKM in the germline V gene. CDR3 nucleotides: TGTGCCAGCCAAGACGGGCTCATGAACACTGAAGCTTCCTTT. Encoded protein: CASQDGLMNTEASF.

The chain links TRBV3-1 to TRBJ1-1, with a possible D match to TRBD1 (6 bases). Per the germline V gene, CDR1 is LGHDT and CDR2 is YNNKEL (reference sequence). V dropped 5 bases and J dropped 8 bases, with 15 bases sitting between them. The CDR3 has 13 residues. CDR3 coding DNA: TGTGCCAGCAGCGTCTACTCCGGGGGCGAAGCTTTCTTT. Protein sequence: CASSVYSGGEAFF.

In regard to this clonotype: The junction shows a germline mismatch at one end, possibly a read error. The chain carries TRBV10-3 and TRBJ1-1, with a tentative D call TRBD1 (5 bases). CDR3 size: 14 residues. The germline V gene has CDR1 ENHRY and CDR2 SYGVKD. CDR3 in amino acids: CAISQQAADTETFF. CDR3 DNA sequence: TGTGCCATCAGTCAACAAGCCGCGGACACTGAAACTTTCTTT.

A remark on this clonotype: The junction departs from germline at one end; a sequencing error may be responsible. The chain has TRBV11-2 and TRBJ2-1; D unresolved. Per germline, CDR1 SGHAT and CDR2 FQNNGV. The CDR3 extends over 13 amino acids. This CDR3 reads CTSSLDRANEQLF. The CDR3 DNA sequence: TGTACCAGCAGCTTAGATAGGGCTAATGAGCAGTTATTC. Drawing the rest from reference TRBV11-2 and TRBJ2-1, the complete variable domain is EAGVAQSPRYKIIEKRQSVAFWCNPISGHATLYWYQQILGQGPKLLIQFQNNGVVDDSQLPKDRFSAERLKGVDSTLKIQPAKLEDSAVYLCTSSLDRANEQLFGPGTRLTVL.

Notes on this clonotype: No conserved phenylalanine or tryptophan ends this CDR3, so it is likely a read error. The DNA of the CDR3 is TGCAACGTTGAGGATCCCTCGGGAGGCTACACCCTC. It encodes CNVEDPSGGYTL. The chain carries TRBV29-1 and TRBJ1-2; D is uncertain. Germline V gene sequence: CDR1 SQVTM, CDR2 ANQGSEA. The CDR3 runs 12 residues.

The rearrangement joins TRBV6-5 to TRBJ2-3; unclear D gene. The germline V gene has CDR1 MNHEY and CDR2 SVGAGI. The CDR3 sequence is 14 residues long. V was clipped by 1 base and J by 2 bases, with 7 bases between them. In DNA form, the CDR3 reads TGTGCCAGCAGTTACTATAGAACCACAGATACGCAGTATTTT. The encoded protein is CASSYYRTTDTQYF.

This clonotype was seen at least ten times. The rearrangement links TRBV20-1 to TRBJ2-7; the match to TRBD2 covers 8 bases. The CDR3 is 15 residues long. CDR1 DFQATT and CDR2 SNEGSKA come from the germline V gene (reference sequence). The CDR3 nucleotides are TGCAATGCCAGGGACCCCAGCGGGAGTATCTACGAGCAGTACTTC. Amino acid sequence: CNARDPSGSIYEQYF.

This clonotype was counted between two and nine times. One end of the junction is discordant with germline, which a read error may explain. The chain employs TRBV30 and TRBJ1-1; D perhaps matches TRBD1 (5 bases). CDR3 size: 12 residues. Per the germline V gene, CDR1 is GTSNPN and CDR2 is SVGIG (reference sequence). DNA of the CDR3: TGCGCCCGCCGTTCAGGGATGGCTGAAGCTTCCTTT. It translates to CARRSGMAEASF.

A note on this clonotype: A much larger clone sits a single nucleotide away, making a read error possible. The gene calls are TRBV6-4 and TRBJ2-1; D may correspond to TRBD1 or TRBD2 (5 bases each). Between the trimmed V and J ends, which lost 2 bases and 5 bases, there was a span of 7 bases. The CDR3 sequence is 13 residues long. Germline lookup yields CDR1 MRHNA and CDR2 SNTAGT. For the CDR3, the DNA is TGTGCCAGCAGTGACGGGGGAGACAATGAGCAGTTCTTC. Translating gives CASSDGGDNEQFF.

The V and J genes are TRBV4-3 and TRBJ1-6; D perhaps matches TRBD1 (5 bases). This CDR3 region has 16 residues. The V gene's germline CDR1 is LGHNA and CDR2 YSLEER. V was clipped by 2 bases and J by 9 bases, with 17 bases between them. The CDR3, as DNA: TGCGCCAGCAGCCAAAGTTCTAGGGGTAGGGGTTCACCCCTCCACTTT. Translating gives CASSQSSRGRGSPLHF.

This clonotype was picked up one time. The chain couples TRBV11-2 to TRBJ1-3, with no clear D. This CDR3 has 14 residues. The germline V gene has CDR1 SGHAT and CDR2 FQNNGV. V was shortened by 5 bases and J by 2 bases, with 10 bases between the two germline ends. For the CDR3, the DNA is TGTGCCAGCAGCCTCACGCTGCCTGGAAACACCATATATTTT. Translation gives CASSLTLPGNTIYF.

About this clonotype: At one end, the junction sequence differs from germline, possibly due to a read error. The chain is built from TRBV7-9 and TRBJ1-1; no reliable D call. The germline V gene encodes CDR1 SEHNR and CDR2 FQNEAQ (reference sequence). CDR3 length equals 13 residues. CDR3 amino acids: CVSSRLGYTEAFF. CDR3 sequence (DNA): TGTGTCAGCAGTCGTCTGGGCTACACTGAAGCTTTCTTT.

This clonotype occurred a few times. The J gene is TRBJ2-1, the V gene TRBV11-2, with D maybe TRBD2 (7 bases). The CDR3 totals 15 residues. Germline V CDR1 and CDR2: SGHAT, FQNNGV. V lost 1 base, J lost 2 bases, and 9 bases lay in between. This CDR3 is CASSLGRGPYNEQFF. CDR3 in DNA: TGTGCCAGCAGCTTAGGGCGGGGGCCCTACAATGAGCAGTTCTTC.

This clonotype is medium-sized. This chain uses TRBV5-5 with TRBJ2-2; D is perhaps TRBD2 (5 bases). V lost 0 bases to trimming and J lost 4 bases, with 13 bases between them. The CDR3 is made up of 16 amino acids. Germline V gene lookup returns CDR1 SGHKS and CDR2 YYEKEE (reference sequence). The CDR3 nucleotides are TGTGCCAGCAGCTTGGAGCCAGCGGCGAGCACCGGGGAGCTGTTTTTT. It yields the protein CASSLEPAASTGELFF.

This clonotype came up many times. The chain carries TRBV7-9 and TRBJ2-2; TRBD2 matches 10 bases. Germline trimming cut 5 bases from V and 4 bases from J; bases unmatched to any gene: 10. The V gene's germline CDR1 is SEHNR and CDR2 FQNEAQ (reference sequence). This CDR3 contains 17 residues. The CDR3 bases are TGTGCCAGCAGCGCCATTGGAGCGGGAGGGCTCACCGGGGAGCTGTTTTTT. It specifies CASSAIGAGGLTGELFF.

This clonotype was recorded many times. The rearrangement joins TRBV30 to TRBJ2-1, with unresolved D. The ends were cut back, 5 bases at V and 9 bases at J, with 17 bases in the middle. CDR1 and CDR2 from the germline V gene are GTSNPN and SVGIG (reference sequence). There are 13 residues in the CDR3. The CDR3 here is CAWERMSSAEQFF. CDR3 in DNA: TGTGCCTGGGAACGGATGAGCTCAGCTGAGCAGTTCTTC.

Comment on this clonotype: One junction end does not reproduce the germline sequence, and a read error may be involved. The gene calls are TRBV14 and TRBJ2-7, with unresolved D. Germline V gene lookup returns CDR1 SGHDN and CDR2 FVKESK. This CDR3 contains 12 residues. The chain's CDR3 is CASRHSSYEQYF. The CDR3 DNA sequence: TGTGCCAGCAGGCACAGCTCCTATGAGCAGTACTTC.

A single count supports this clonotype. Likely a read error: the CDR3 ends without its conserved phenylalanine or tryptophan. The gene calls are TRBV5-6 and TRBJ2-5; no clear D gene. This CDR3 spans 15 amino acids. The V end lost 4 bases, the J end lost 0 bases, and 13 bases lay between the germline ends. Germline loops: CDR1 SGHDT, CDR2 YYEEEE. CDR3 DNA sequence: TGTGCCAGCAGCGCCCTTTATGAGGACCAAGAGACCCAGTACTAC. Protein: CASSALYEDQETQYY.

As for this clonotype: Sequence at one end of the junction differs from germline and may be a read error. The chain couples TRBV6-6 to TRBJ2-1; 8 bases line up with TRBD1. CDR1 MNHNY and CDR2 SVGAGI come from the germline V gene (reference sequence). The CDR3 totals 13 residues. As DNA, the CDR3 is TGTGCCGGATCGGACAGGGTGGGGCCTGAGCAGTTCTTT. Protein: CAGSDRVGPEQFF.

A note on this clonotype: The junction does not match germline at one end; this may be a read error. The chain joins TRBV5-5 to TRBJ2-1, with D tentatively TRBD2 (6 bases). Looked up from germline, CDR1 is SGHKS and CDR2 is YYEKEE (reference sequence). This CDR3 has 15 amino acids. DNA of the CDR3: TGTGTCAGCAGCTCGGGACTCAGCTCCTACAATGAGCAGCTCTTC. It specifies CVSSSGLSSYNEQLF.

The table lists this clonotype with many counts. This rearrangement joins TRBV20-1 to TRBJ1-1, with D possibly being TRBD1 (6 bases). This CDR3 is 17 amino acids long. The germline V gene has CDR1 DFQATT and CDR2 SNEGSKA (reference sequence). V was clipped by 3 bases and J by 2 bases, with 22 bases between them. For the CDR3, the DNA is TGCAGTGCTAGGCTGGTAGGGGGGGGGGGCCTCAACACTGAAGCTTTCTTT. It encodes CSARLVGGGGLNTEAFF.

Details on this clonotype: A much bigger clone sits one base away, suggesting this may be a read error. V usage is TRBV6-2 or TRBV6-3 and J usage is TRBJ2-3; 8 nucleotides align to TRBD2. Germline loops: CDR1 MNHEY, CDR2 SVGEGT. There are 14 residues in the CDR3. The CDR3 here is CVSRKSGRGDTQYF. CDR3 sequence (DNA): TGTGTCAGCAGAAAAAGCGGGAGAGGTGATACGCAGTACTTT.

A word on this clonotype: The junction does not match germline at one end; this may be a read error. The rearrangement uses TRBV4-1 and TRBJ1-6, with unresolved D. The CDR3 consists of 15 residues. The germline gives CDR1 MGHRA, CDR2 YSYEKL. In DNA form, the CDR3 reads TGCACCAGCCAAAACCTGGCATCCGTGGTTTCACCCCTCCACTTT. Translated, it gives CTSQNLASVVSPLHF.

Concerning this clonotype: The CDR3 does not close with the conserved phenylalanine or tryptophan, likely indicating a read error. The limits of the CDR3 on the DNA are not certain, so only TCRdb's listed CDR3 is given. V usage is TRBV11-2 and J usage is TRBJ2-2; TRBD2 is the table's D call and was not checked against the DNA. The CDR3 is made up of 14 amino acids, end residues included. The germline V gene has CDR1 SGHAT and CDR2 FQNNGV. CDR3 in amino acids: CASSHGLDPREPFL.

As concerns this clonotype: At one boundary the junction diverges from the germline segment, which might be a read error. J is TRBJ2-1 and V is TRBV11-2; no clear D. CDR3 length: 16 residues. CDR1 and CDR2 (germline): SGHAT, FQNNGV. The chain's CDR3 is CASSLDPPGVHNEQFF. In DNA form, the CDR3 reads TGTGCCAGCAGCTTAGACCCCCCTGGCGTGCACAATGAACAGTTCTTC.

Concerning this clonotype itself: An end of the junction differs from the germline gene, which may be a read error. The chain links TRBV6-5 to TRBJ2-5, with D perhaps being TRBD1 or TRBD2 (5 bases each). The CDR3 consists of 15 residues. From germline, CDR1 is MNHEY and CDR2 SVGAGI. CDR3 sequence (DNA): TGTGTCAGCAGCACTGATGGGAGTGAGGTGGGGACCCAGTATTTC. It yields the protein CVSSTDGSEVGTQYF.

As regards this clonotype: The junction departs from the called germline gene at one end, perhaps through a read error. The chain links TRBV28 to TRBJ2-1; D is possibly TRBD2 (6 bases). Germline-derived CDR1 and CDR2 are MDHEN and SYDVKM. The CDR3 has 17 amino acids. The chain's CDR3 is CASRLRHSGGSYNEQFF. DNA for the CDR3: TGTGCCAGCAGACTTCGTCATAGCGGAGGATCCTATAATGAGCAGTTCTTC.

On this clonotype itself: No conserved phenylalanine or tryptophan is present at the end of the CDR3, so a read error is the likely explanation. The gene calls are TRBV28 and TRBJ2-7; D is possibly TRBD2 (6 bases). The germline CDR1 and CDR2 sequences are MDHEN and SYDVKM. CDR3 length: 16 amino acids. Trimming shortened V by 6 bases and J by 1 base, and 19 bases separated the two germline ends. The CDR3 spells CASSRNSLAQSYEQYS. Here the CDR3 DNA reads TGTGCCAGCAGCCGTAACTCCCTAGCGCAATCCTACGAGCAGTACTCC.

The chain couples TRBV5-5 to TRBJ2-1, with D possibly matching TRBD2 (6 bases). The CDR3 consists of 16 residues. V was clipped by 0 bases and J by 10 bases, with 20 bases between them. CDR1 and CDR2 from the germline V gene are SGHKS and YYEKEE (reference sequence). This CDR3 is CASSLDFWRVMYEQFF. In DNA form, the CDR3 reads TGTGCCAGCAGCTTGGATTTCTGGAGGGTTATGTACGAGCAGTTCTTC.